Listed below are T cell receptor beta chains from one sample, sequenced in a study of cytomegalovirus exposure and HLA in healthy donors. TCRdb keeps only in-frame clones here, not all; method: immunoSEQ multiplex PCR. The sample has more than 150,000 clones, approximately 80% seen once. Material for sequencing was PBMCs. The receptors were gathered from a man aged 18 to 29 in good health and CMV-seropositive. Each CDR3 is given with its conserved first and last residue. The order of the fields is CDR3 DNA, CDR3 protein, D gene, V gene, J gene, clone size. The D gene is left open where the match is weak. Clone sizes are given selectively: once, few, many, or a class where the clone is expanded.

TGCAGCGTTGGGGGACTAGCCAATGAGCAGTTCTTC	CSVGGLANEQFF	TRBD2	TRBV29-1	TRBJ2-1	NA
TGTGCCAGCAGCTTAGCGGAGAGGGTGTACGAGCAGTACTTC	CASSLAERVYEQYF	NA	TRBV7-8	TRBJ2-7	once
TGTGCCCTAGGGGGTTACTCTGGAAACACCATATATTTT	CALGGYSGNTIYF	NA	TRBV2	TRBJ1-3	few
TGTGCCAGCAGTGTACTCACGGTAGGGGGAAACACTGAAGCTTTCTTT	CASSVLTVGGNTEAFF	NA	TRBV6-1	TRBJ1-1	NA
TGTGCCAGCAGCGACCCTCGGGACATACCGAACACCGGGGAGCTGTTTTTT	CASSDPRDIPNTGELFF	NA	TRBV9	TRBJ2-2	NA
TGTGCCAGCAGTTACTCTTGGGAGGGGCACAATGAGCAGTTCTTC	CASSYSWEGHNEQFF	TRBD2	TRBV6-5	TRBJ2-1	NA
TGTGCCAGCAGCTTAAACAGAAACAATGAGCAGTTCTTC	CASSLNRNNEQFF	NA	TRBV7-2	TRBJ2-1	NA
TGTGCCAGCTCATCCACTCGGACAGGGGGGAACACCGGGGAGCTGTTTTTT	CASSSTRTGGNTGELFF	TRBD1	TRBV18	TRBJ2-2	NA
TGTGCCAGCAAAGAGTCCTACGAGCAGTACTTC	CASKESYEQYF	NA	TRBV2	TRBJ2-7	NA
TGTGCCAGCAGTTTCCAGGGCGAGGACACTGAAGCTTTCTTT	CASSFQGEDTEAFF	NA	TRBV27	TRBJ1-1	NA
TGTGCCAGCAAAGACAGGGGGAGCTCTGGGGCCAACGTCCTGACTTTC	CASKDRGSSGANVLTF	TRBD1	TRBV11-2	TRBJ2-6	NA